This TCR beta chain comes out of a study of CD8 T cells in ankylosing spondylitis. Study observations and caveats: Significant enrichment of disease-linked clones was reportedly seen in matched ankylosing spondylitis synovial fluid.

TCRdb re-called the 5' RACE reads with MiXCR, one entry per CDR3 protein. The table lists 200,000 to 300,000 distinct CDR3 sequences, roughly a tenth of them singletons. V lost 6 bases and J lost 0, with 11 bases in between. The CDR3 length is 15 residues. Germline CDR1 and CDR2: MNHNS and SASEGT. A few counts support this clonotype. Its antigen is not known. Sequencing used blood, either unsorted or a sorted T cell fraction (not recorded which). The source is a male donor with ankylosing spondylitis or in good health (not recorded which). The chain couples TRBV6-1 to TRBJ2-2, with D hard to call. Here the CDR3 DNA reads TGTGCCAGCAGGATGGACCACACGAACACCGGGGAGCTGTTTTTT. Its protein product is CASRMDHTNTGELFF.